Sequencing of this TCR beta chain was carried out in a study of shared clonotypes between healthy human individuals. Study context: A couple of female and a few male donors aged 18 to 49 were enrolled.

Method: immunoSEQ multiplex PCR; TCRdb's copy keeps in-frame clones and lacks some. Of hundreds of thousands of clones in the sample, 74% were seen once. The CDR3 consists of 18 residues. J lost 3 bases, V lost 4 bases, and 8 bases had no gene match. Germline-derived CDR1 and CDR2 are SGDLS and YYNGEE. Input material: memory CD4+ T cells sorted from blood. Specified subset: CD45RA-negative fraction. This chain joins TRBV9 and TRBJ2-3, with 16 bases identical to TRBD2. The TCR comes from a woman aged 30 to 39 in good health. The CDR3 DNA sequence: TGTGCCAGCAGCCCCCGTGGGACTAGCGGGAGGGGAACAGATACGCAGTATTTT. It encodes CASSPRGTSGRGTDTQYF. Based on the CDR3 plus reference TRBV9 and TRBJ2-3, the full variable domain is DSGVTQTPKHLITATGQRVTLRCSPRSGDLSVYWYQQSLDQGLQFLIQYYNGEERAKGNILERFSAQQFPDLHSELNLSSLELGDSALYFCASSPRGTSGRGTDTQYFGPGTRLTVL.